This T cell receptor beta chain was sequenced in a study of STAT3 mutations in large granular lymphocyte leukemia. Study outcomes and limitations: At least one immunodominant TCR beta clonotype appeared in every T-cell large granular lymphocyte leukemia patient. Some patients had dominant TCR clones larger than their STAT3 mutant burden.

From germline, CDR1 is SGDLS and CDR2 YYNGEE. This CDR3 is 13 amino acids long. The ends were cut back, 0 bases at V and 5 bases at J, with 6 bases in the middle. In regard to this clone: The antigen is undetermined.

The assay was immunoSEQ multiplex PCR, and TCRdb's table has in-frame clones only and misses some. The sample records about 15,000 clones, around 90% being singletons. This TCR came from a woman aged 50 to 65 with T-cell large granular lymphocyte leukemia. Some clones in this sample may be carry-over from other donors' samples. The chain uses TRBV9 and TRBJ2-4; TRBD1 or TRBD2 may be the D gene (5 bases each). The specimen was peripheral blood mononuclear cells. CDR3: CASSVGGENIQYF. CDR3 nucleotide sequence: TGTGCCAGCAGCGTAGGAGGGGAAAACATTCAGTACTTC.